This T cell receptor beta chain was identified in a study of immune evolution from preneoplasia to lung adenocarcinoma. General observations from the study: Normal lung had the highest top T cell clone frequencies.

This clone was detected once. Its specificity is unknown. Using immunoSEQ multiplex PCR, the repertoire was profiled, and TCRdb retains in-frame clones only, with some absent. The profile shows 5,000 to 6,500 clones, around 78% of them singletons. Per the germline V gene, CDR1 is MNHEY and CDR2 is SMNVEV (reference sequence). Trimming left V 7 bases short and J 1 base short, with 1 base between. This CDR3 is built from 10 residues. The TCR comes from a person aged 70 to 79 with lung adenocarcinoma. This chain connects TRBV27 to TRBJ2-5; the D is unclear. Sequencing was carried out using FFPE adjacent normal lung tissue. The DNA for the CDR3 is TGTGCCAGCACCCAAGAGACCCAGTACTTC. Its translation: CASTQETQYF.